The entry below describes one TCR beta chain. What this receptor recognizes is not known. No much larger clone is present one base from it, and per-base qualities are unavailable. Cut back by 3 bases and 5 bases, the V and J ends lie 13 bases apart. The CDR3 runs 14 amino acids, cysteine and phenylalanine included. The read is trimmed to its CDR3 DNA, 42 bases read in frame from base 1. The germline V gene encodes CDR1 MNHEY and CDR2 SMNVEV (reference sequence). Genomic DNA was extracted with the Qiagen DNeasy kit from unsorted PBMCs and from negatively selected CD4+ and CD8+ fractions. TCR beta CDR3 regions were amplified by immunoSEQ multiplex PCR using primers annealing to V and J segments. A synthetic immune receptor repertoire was used to minimize amplification bias, and any remaining bias was removed computationally after sequencing. The authors' analysis ran thus. Custom Python scripts were used to quantify repertoire diversity as the Shannon entropy index. Unsorted, CD4+ and CD8+ repertoires were analyzed separately, except in combined analyses where CD4+ and CD8+ sequences were merged in silico. A clone was considered expanded if an increase in frequency of at least 2-fold after treatment relative to C1D1 was found, and a pseudocount of 0.5 was applied to clones undetected at baseline. Singleton clones were defined as clones with 0 or 1 copy at C1D1, and non-singleton clones were defined as clones with 2 or more copies. Clones expanded in unsorted samples were labelled as CD4+, CD8+ or unknown by matching protein sequences in sorted samples from the same patient. Wilcoxon tests were applied to paired samples to test diversity changes from C1D1 to C4D1. Sourced from immuneACCESS, this table was stored by TCRdb with only in-frame sequences that have V and J called. A share of the clones is absent; for the studies checked, an unresolved V gene accounts for under half, and the remainder has no known explanation. The DNA gave D and trimming, while V, J and clone size come from that table. For this sample the table gives around 16,000 clones, of which around four fifths were detected only once. More than 35% of the sample belongs to the ten largest clones.

This sample stems from a study of PD-1 blockade in classical Hodgkin lymphoma (dated by TCRdb to about 2020). For context, the study as a whole: Nivolumab dosing was 3 mg/kg intravenously every 2 weeks, continuing until either disease progression or unacceptable toxicity. A peripheral blood immune signature of response to PD-1 blockade in classical Hodgkin lymphoma was defined using TCR beta sequencing and CyTOF.

What the authors observed across the whole study: A significant rise by C4D1 was seen in CD4+ but not CD8+ TCR diversity (p=0.0027 vs p=0.16), with the rise being most apparent in complete responders (p=0.02). Patients starting nivolumab less than 1 year after ASCT had lower diversity and were excluded from later analyses to avoid confounding by immune reconstitution. Trial patients with a complete response had baseline diversity similar to that of newly diagnosed patients, while partial responders and progressors had significantly lower diversity. The study covered only a single clinical trial cohort, and the causes of the repertoire differences, possibly disease activity or prior therapy, were still not defined. Baseline TCR diversity was reported to be lower in newly diagnosed patients than in healthy donors, and even lower in relapsed/refractory patients.

The sample's time point label, in plain terms: cycle 2 day 1 (C2D1) of nivolumab. All trial patients had relapsed after autologous stem cell transplantation, with cohorts A, B and C differing in prior brentuximab vedotin exposure. A total of fewer than 70 patients with relapsed/refractory classical Hodgkin lymphoma made up the trial cohort, and each patient's best overall response was complete response, partial response or progressive disease. Single-agent nivolumab was administered to trial patients in the multi-cohort phase II CheckMate 205 trial. An independent review committee assessed best overall response using the 2007 International Working Group response criteria. Trial PBMCs were collected just before the start of nivolumab (C1D1) and during therapy at cycle 2 day 1 and cycle 4 day 1. Peripheral blood was collected in 8 mL Vacutainer Cell Preparation Tubes, from which PBMCs were isolated by centrifugation and then cryopreserved.

The sample in question was peripheral blood mononuclear cells (PBMCs), obtained before the second cycle of nivolumab. The TCR sequence derives from a human donor with classical Hodgkin lymphoma. The sequence links TRBV27 to TRBJ1-1; TRBD1 is a weak D gene call, 6 bases matching. The nucleotide sequence reads TGTGCCAGCAGTTTTGGCAGGGGATGGACTGAAGCTTTCTTT. It translates as CASSFGRGWTEAFF.